This record looks at one TCR beta chain sequence and its context. This record comes from a study of blood T cell repertoires in COVID-19. At the level of the study: Acute-phase and convalescent COVID-19 samples originated in the United States, Italy and Spain. The analysed material was cDNA or gDNA that came from T cells, B-cell-depleted T cells, or PBMCs.

Trimming removed 3 bases from V and 5 bases from J, with 8 bases in between. The CDR3 sequence is 12 residues long. Source study methods: Scientists estimated how many nucleated cells there were by amplifying reference gene primers. Sequencing was performed with immunoSEQ multiplex PCR; in TCRdb, only in-frame clones are kept and a portion is missing. Clone size and the V and J calls come from that table; the DNA yielded D and trimming. The sample carries 450,000 to 500,000 clones, approximately 85% recorded once. This sequence originates from a human donor in a cohort sampled during active COVID-19. The source material was peripheral blood. The V gene is TRBV12-3 or TRBV12-4, the J gene TRBJ2-7; D might be TRBD2 (6 bases). The CDR3 DNA follows: TGTGCCAGCAGTTTTAGGAGGGACGAGCAGTACTTC. This encodes CASSFRRDEQYF.